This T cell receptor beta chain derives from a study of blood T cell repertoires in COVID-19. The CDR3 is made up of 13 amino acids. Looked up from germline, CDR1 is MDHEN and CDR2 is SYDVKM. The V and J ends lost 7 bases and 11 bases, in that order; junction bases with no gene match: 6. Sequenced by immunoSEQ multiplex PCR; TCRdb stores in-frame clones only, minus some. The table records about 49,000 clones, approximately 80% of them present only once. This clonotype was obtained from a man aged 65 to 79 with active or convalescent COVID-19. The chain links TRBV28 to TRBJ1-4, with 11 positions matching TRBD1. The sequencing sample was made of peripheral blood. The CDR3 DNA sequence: TGTGCCAGCATCTTCGGGACAGGGGGGAAACTGTTTTTT. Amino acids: CASIFGTGGKLFF.